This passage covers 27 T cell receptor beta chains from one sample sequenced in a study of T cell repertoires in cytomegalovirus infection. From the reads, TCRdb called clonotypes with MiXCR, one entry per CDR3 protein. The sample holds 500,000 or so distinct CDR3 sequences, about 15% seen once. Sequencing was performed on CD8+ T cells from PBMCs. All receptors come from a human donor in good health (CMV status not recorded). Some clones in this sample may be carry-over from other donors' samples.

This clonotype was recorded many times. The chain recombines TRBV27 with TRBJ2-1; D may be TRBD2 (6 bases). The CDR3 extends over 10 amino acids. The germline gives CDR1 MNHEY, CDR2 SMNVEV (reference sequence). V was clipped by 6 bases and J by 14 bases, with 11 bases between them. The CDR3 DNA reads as TGTGCCAGCAGGGGAGGTCTTGAGTTCTTC. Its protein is CASRGGLEFF.

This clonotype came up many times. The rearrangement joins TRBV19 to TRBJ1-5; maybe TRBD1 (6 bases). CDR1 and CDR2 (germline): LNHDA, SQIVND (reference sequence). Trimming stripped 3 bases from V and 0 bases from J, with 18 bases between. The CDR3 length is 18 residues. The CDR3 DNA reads TGTGCCAGTAGTATCTATACCGGGACACCTTATAGCAATCAGCCCCAGCATTTT. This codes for CASSIYTGTPYSNQPQHF.

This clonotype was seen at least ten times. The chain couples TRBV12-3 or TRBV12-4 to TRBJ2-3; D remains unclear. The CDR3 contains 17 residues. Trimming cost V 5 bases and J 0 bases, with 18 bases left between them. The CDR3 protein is CASSRTAVQSSTDTQYF. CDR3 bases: TGTGCCAGCAGTAGGACGGCTGTACAATCTAGCACAGATACGCAGTATTTT.

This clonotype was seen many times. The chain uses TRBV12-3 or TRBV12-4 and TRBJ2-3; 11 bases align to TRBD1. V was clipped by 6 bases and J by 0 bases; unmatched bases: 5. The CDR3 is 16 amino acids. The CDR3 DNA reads TGTGCCAGCAGATACCGGGACAGGGGGAGCACAGATACGCAGTATTTT. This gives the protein CASRYRDRGSTDTQYF.

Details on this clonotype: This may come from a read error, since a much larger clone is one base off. The CDR3 coding sequence is TGTGCCAGCAGTCAGGTATTAGGAAACACCATATATTTT. This translates into CASSQVLGNTIYF. The rearrangement links TRBV12-3 or TRBV12-4 to TRBJ1-3, with D hard to call. Trimming took off 5 bases at V and 4 bases at J, with 9 bases between the two ends. The CDR3 is 13 amino acids.

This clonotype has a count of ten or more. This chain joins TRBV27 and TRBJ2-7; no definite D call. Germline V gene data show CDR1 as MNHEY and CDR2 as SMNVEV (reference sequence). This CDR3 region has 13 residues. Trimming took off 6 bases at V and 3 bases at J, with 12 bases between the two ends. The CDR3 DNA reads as TGTGCCAGCAGCTTAAGCAGGAACTACGAGCAGTACTTC. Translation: CASSLSRNYEQYF.

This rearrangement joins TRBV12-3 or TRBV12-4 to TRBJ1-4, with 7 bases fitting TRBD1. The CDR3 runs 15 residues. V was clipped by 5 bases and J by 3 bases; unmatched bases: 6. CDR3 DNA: TGTGCCAGCAGTCTCAGACAGGGCCCTAATGAAAAACTGTTTTTT. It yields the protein CASSLRQGPNEKLFF.

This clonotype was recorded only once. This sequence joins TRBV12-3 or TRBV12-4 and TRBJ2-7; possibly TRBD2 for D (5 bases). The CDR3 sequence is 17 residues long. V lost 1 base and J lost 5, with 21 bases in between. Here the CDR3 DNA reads TGTGCCAGCAGTTTAGGGCAGGCCGGGGAATTGGTCGACGAGCAGTACTTC. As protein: CASSLGQAGELVDEQYF.

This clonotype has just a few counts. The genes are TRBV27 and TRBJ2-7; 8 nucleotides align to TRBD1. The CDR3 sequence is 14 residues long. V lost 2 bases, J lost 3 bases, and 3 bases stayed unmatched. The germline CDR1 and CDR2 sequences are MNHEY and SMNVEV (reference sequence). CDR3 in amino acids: CASSLGTGFYEQYF. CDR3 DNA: TGTGCCAGCAGTTTAGGGACAGGTTTCTACGAGCAGTACTTC.

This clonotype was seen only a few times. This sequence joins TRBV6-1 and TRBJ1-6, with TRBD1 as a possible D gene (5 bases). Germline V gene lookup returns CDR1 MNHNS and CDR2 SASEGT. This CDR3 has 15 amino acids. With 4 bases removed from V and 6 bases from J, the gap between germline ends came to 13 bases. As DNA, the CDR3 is TGTGCCAGCAGTGTGGGACTACCGATTAATTCACCCCTCCACTTT. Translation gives CASSVGLPINSPLHF.

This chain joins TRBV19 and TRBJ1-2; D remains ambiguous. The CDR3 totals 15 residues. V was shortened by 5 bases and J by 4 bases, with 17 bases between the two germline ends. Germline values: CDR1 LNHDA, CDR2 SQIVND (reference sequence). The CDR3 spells CASSYNAGPPYGYTF. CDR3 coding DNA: TGTGCCAGTAGTTACAACGCCGGGCCGCCCTATGGCTACACCTTC. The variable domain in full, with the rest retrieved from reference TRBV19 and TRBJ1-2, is DGGITQSPKYLFRKEGQNVTLSCEQNLNHDAMYWYRQDPGQGLRLIYYSQIVNDFQKGDIAEGYSVSREKKESFPLTVTSAQKNPTAFYLCASSYNAGPPYGYTFGSGTRLTVV.

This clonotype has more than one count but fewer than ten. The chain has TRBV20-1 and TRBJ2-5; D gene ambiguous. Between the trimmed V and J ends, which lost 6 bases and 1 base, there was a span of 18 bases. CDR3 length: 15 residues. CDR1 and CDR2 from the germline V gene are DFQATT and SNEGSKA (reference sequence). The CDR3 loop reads CSATIDSYPQETQYF. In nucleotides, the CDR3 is TGCAGTGCCACGATCGACTCTTATCCCCAAGAGACCCAGTACTTC.

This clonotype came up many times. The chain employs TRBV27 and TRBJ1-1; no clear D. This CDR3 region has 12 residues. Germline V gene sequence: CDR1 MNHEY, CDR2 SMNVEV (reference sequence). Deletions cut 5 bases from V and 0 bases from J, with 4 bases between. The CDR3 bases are TGTGCCAGCAGTGGACTGAACACTGAAGCTTTCTTT. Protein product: CASSGLNTEAFF.

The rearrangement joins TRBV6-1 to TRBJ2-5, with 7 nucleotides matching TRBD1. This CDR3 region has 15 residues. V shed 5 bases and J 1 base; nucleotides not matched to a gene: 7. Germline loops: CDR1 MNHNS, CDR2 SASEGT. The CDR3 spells CASSFTGAIQETQYF. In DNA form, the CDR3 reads TGTGCCAGCAGTTTTACAGGGGCCATCCAAGAGACCCAGTACTTC.

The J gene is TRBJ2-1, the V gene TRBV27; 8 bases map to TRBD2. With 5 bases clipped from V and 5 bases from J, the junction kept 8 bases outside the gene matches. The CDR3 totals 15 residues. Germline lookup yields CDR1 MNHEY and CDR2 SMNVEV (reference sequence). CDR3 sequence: CASSHGLAAHNEQFF. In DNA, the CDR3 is TGTGCCAGCAGTCACGGACTAGCAGCCCACAATGAGCAGTTCTTC.

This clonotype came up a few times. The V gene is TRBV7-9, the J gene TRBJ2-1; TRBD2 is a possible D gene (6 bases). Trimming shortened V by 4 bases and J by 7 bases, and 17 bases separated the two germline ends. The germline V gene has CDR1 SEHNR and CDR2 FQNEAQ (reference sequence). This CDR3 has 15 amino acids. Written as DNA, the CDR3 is TGTGCCAGCAGCTCCTCCCCGGGACTCCCTAATGAGCAGTTCTTC. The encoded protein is CASSSSPGLPNEQFF.

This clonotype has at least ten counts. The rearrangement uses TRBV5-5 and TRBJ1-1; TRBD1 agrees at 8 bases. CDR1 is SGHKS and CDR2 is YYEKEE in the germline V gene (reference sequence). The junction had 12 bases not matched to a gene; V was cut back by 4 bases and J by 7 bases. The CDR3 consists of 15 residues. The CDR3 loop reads CASSKRGTGLIEAFF. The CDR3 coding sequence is TGTGCCAGCAGCAAAAGAGGGACAGGCCTTATTGAAGCTTTCTTT.

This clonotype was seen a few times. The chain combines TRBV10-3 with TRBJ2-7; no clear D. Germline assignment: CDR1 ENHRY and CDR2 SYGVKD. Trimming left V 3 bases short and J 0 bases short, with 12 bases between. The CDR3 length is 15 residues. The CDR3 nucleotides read TGTGCCATCAGTGACCCCTTGGCAGGCTCCTACGAGCAGTACTTC. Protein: CAISDPLAGSYEQYF.

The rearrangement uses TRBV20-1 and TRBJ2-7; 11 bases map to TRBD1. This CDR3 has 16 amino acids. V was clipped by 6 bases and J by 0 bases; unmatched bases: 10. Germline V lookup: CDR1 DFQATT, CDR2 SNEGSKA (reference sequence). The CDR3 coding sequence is TGCAGTGCCTCTGGACAGGGGGCGTTAAGCTCCTACGAGCAGTACTTC. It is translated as CSASGQGALSSYEQYF.

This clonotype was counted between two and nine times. CDR3 coding DNA: TGTGCCAGCAGCCCTTTGGAGAGCTCCTACGAGCAGTACTTC. It is translated as CASSPLESSYEQYF. V gene TRBV4-2 combines with J gene TRBJ2-7; D is undetermined. This CDR3 spans 14 amino acids. Germline V gives CDR1 LGHNA, CDR2 YNFKEQ. Trimming removed 4 bases from V and 0 bases from J, with 10 bases in between.

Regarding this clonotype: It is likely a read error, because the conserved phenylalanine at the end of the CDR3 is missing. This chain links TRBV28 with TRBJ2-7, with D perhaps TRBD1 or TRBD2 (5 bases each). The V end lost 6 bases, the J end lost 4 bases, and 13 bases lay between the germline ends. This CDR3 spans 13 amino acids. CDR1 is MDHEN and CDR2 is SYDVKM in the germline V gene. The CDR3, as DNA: TGTGCCAGCAGCCCCGGGGCGGAGTACGAGCAGTACTAC. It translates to CASSPGAEYEQYY.

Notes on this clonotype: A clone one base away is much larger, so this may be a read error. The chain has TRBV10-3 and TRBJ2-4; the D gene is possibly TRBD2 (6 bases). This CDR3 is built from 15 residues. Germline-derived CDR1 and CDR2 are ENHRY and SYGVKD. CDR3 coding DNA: TGTGCCGTCAGTGGAGGGAATGACGGCAAAAACATTCAGTACTTC. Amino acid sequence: CAVSGGNDGKNIQYF.

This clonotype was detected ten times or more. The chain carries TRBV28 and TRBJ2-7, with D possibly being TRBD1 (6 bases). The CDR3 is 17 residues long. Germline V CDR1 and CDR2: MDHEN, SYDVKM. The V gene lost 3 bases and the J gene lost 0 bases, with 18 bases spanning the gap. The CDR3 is CASSLVRTGTRSYEQYF. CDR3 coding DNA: TGTGCCAGCAGTTTGGTCCGAACAGGGACCCGCTCCTACGAGCAGTACTTC. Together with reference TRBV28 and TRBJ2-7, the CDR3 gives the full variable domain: DVKVTQSSRYLVKRTGEKVFLECVQDMDHENMFWYRQDPGLGLRLIYFSYDVKMKEKGDIPEGYSVSREKKERFSLILESASTNQTSMYLCASSLVRTGTRSYEQYFGPGTRLTVT.

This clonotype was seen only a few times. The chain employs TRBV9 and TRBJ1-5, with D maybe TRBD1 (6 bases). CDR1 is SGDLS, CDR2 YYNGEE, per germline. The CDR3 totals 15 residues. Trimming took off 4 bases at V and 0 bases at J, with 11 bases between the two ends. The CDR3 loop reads CASSRTANSNQPQHF. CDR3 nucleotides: TGTGCCAGCAGCAGGACAGCTAATAGCAATCAGCCCCAGCATTTT.

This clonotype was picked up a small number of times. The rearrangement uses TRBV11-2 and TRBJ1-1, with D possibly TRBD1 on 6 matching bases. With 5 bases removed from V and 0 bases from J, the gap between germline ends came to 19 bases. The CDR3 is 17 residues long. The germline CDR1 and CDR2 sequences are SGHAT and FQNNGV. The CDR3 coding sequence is TGTGCCAGCAGCCCCTTAGGACAGTACCTACTGAACACTGAAGCTTTCTTT. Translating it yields CASSPLGQYLLNTEAFF.

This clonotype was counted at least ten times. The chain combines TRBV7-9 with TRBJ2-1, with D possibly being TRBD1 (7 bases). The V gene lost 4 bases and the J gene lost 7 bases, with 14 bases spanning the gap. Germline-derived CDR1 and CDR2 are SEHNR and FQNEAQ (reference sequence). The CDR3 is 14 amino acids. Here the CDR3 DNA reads TGTGCCAGCAGCTCAGGGGGGAGGAATAATGAGCAGTTCTTC. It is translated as CASSSGGRNNEQFF.

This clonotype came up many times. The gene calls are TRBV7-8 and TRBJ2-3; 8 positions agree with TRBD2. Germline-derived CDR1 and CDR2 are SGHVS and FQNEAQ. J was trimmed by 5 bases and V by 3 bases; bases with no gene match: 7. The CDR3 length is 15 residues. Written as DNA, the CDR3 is TGTGCCAGCAGCTTGGGCGGGAGCGGGGGAGATACGCAGTATTTT. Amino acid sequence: CASSLGGSGGDTQYF.